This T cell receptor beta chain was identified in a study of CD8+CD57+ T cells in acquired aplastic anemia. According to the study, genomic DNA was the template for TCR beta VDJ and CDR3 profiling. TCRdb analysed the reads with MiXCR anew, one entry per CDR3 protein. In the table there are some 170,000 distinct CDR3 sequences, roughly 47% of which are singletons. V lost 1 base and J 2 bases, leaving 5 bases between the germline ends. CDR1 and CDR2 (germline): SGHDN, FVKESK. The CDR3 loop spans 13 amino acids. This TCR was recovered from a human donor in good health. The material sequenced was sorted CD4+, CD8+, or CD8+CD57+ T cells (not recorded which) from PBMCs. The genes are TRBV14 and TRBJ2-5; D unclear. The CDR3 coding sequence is TGTGCCAGCAGCCAAGGAGAGCAAGAGACCCAGTACTTC. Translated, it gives CASSQGEQETQYF.